A selection of T cell receptor beta chains follows, all from one sample in a study of cytomegalovirus exposure and HLA in healthy donors. This table comes from immunoSEQ multiplex PCR, and its TCRdb copy is limited to in-frame clones, with some not included. The sample holds some 200,000 clones; more than 60% are singletons and the top ten take around 2.8%. The sequencing sample was made of PBMCs. These receptors were taken from a woman aged 55-70 years in good health and CMV-seropositive. Both conserved end residues are part of each CDR3. A D gene is named only where the DNA matches it firmly. Expanded clones are given a class, and other clones once, few, many or no size at all.

D: TRBD1
size: -
J: TRBJ2-7
V: TRBV7-2
DNA: TGTGCCAGCAGCTTTGACAGGGGGAACGAGCAGTACTTC
CDR3: CASSFDRGNEQYF

D: TRBD1
size: -
J: TRBJ1-4
V: TRBV10-3
DNA: TGTGCCATCAGCGACAGGGGTTGGGAAAAACTGTTTTTT
CDR3: CAISDRGWEKLFF

D: TRBD2
size: -
J: TRBJ2-7
V: TRBV5-1
DNA: TGCGCCAGCAGCCCCCTGACTAGCGGGGGGCCTACCTACGAGCAGTACTTC
CDR3: CASSPLTSGGPTYEQYF

D: TRBD1
size: -
J: TRBJ1-1
V: TRBV11-3
DNA: TGTGCCAGCAGCACGGGACAGGGCACTGAAGCTTTCTTT
CDR3: CASSTGQGTEAFF

D: TRBD1
size: -
J: TRBJ2-2
V: TRBV28
DNA: TGTGCCAGCAGTGTCGCCCCCGGGACAGCTTACACCGGGGAGCTGTTTTTT
CDR3: CASSVAPGTAYTGELFF

D: TRBD1
size: -
J: TRBJ1-6
V: TRBV19
DNA: TGTGCCAGTACAGGCGGGACAGACTATAATTCACCCCTCCACTTT
CDR3: CASTGGTDYNSPLHF

D: TRBD2
size: -
J: TRBJ2-2
V: TRBV29-1
DNA: TGCAGCGTCGGGACTAGCGGGACCGGGGAGCTGTTTTTT
CDR3: CSVGTSGTGELFF

D: -
size: -
J: TRBJ2-1
V: TRBV5-4
DNA: TGTGCCAGCAGCTTGCCTCGGACAAGCGAGCAGTTCTTC
CDR3: CASSLPRTSEQFF

D: TRBD2
size: -
J: TRBJ2-5
V: TRBV5-1
DNA: TGCGCCAGCAGACTAGCGGGACGAGAGACCCAGTACTTC
CDR3: CASRLAGRETQYF

D: -
size: -
J: TRBJ2-4
V: TRBV6-5
DNA: TGTGCCAGCAGTTCCACAGGCTTTCCGCACAAAAACATTCAGTACTTC
CDR3: CASSSTGFPHKNIQYF

D: TRBD2
size: once
J: TRBJ2-5
V: TRBV7-8
DNA: TGTGCCAGCAGCCTCAGACTAGCGGGGGGGCGGGAGACCCAGTACTTC
CDR3: CASSLRLAGGRETQYF

D: -
size: -
J: TRBJ1-5
V: TRBV7-9
DNA: TGTGCCAGCAGCTTAGAGGGAGATCACCCCCAGCATTTT
CDR3: CASSLEGDHPQHF

D: TRBD1
size: -
J: TRBJ1-2
V: TRBV4-1
DNA: TGCGCCAGCAGCCCGGAGGGGACAGGATATGGCTACACCTTC
CDR3: CASSPEGTGYGYTF

D: TRBD2
size: -
J: TRBJ2-7
V: TRBV28
DNA: TGTGCCAGCAGTCCCTGGGGCGGGGGAACCTACGAGCAGTACTTC
CDR3: CASSPWGGGTYEQYF

D: -
size: -
J: TRBJ1-2
V: TRBV6-6
DNA: TGTGCCAGCTCCTCACAATTCAACTATGGCTACACCTTC
CDR3: CASSSQFNYGYTF

D: -
size: -
J: TRBJ1-2
V: TRBV28
DNA: TGTGCCACCAGCGGAGGGTATGGCTACACCTTC
CDR3: CATSGGYGYTF